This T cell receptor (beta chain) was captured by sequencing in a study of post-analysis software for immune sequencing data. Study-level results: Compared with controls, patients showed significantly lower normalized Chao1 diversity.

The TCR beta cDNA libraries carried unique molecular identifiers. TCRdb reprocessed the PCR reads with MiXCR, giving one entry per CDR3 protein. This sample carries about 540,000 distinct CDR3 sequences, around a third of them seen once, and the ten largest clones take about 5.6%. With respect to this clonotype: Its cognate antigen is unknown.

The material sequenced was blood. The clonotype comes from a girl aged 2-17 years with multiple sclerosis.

CDR3 amino acids: CASSSYTASGDAEAFF. The CDR3 region has the DNA TGTGCCAGCAGCTCTTATACCGCGTCGGGGGACGCTGAAGCTTTCTTT. The chain is built from TRBV7-2 and TRBJ1-1; D is possibly TRBD1 (5 bases). The germline V gene has CDR1 SGHTA and CDR2 FQGNSA. This CDR3 region has 16 residues. Trimming shortened V by 4 bases and J by 6 bases, and 21 bases separated the two germline ends.